What follows are 15 T cell receptor beta chains derived from one specimen sequenced in a study of immune heterogeneity within non-small cell lung tumors. Amplifying TCR beta CDR3 involved multiplex PCR carried out with 32 V and 13 J primers. TCRdb reprocessed the multiplex PCR reads with MiXCR, giving one entry per CDR3 protein. The profile shows some 3,300 distinct CDR3 sequences, less than 35% of them singletons. The authors used around 0.55 ug of bulk tumor genomic DNA per sample as template. While surgery was under way, several biopsies spaced far apart were taken per primary tumor. Curative surgery was undertaken by patients, who had untreated, newly diagnosed non-small cell lung cancer. The sample consisted of lung tumor tissue. The source of these receptors is a man aged 55 to 70 with non-small cell lung cancer.

This chain uses TRBV19 with TRBJ1-4, with 8 bases fitting TRBD1. The junction had 5 bases not matched to a gene; V was cut back by 6 bases and J by 8 bases. Looked up from germline, CDR1 is LNHDA and CDR2 is SQIVND (reference sequence). This CDR3 region has 13 residues. CDR3 in amino acids: CASSEQGGEKLFF. The CDR3 coding sequence is TGTGCCAGTAGCGAACAGGGGGGCGAAAAACTGTTTTTT.

This clonotype was detected only a few times. V gene TRBV6-1 combines with J gene TRBJ1-3, with no clear D. V was clipped by 2 bases and J by 4 bases, with 9 bases between them. The CDR3 extends over 14 amino acids. The germline CDR1 and CDR2 sequences are MNHNS and SASEGT. As DNA, the CDR3 is TGTGCCAGCAGTGAACGGAGGATCGGAAACACCATATATTTT. This gives the protein CASSERRIGNTIYF.

Worth noting for this clonotype: This may be a read error: a much more frequent sequence differs by one nucleotide. The chain is built from TRBV30 and TRBJ2-7; D might be TRBD2 (7 bases). Trimming stripped 2 bases from V and 4 bases from J, with 15 bases between. CDR1 and CDR2 from the germline V gene are GTSNPN and SVGIG (reference sequence). The CDR3 totals 14 residues. CDR3 sequence reads: CAWSLEGGGYEQYF. CDR3 nucleotide sequence: TGTGCCTGGAGTTTAGAGGGAGGGGGGTACGAGCAGTACTTC. Full variable domain (remainder filled in from reference TRBV30 and TRBJ2-7): SQTIHQWPATLVQPVGSPLSLECTVEGTSNPNLYWYRQAAGRGLQLLFYSVGIGQISSEVPQNLSASRPQDRQFILSSKKLLLSDSGFYLCAWSLEGGGYEQYFGPGTRLTVT.

The gene calls are TRBV28 and TRBJ1-2; D not certain. The V and J ends lost 1 base and 3 bases respectively, with 6 bases between them. CDR3 length: 13 residues. From germline, CDR1 is MDHEN and CDR2 SYDVKM. For the CDR3, the DNA is TGTGCCAGCAGTTTATCACCTGACTATGGCTACACCTTC. Residues: CASSLSPDYGYTF.

This clonotype was recorded a few times. This rearrangement joins TRBV7-9 to TRBJ2-7; D uncertain. V gave up 5 bases and J gave up 5 bases, with 10 bases separating them. CDR1 and CDR2 from the germline V gene are SEHNR and FQNEAQ (reference sequence). The CDR3 runs to 12 residues. The CDR3 bases are TGTGCCAGCAGCCCAGATATTCACGAGCAGTACTTC. Its translation is CASSPDIHEQYF.

This clonotype is termed medium-sized. The V gene is TRBV28, the J gene TRBJ2-1; 12 nucleotides align to TRBD2. The CDR3 length is 16 residues. V lost 6 bases and J lost 7; bases outside the gene matches: 10. Per the germline V gene, CDR1 is MDHEN and CDR2 is SYDVKM. CDR3 nucleotide sequence: TGTGCCAGCAGATTCTTGACTAGCGGGAGTTTGAATGAGCAGTTCTTC. Protein sequence: CASRFLTSGSLNEQFF.

V gene TRBV5-5 combines with J gene TRBJ2-5; D is tentatively TRBD1 or TRBD2 (5 bases each). The ends were cut back, 4 bases at V and 5 bases at J, with 21 bases in the middle. Germline V lookup: CDR1 SGHKS, CDR2 YYEKEE (reference sequence). The CDR3 is 16 residues long. The CDR3 sequence: CASSQKDWREGETQYF. CDR3 DNA sequence: TGTGCCAGCAGCCAAAAGGACTGGAGAGAGGGGGAGACCCAGTACTTC.

Sample share makes this clonotype medium-sized. J is TRBJ2-7 and V is TRBV6-5; 11 nucleotides agree with TRBD2. The CDR3 loop spans 14 amino acids. V dropped 6 bases and J dropped 6; count of bases not matched to a gene: 7. The V gene's germline CDR1 is MNHEY and CDR2 SVGAGI. The CDR3 DNA is TGTGCCAGCAGATTACTAGCGGGGGCGTCCGAGCAGTACTTC. Its translation: CASRLLAGASEQYF.

For this clonotype: A read error may explain this, as a much larger clone is one base away. The CDR3 DNA follows: TGTGCCAGCAGTGAGTCGGTTACCTACAAGCAGTACTTC. Translated, it gives CASSESVTYKQYF. This chain links TRBV6-1 with TRBJ2-7, with no clear D. This CDR3 is 13 amino acids long. Germline values: CDR1 MNHNS, CDR2 SASEGT.

The chain links TRBV6-2 or TRBV6-3 to TRBJ2-1; the match to TRBD2 covers 14 bases. The CDR3 is 20 amino acids. J lost 8 bases, V lost 0 bases, and 15 bases had no gene match. Germline loops: CDR1 MNHEY, CDR2 SVGEGT. The CDR3 loop reads CASSYSVSVTSGRAKDEQFF. Written as DNA, the CDR3 is TGTGCCAGCAGTTACTCGGTCTCCGTGACTAGCGGGAGGGCCAAGGATGAGCAGTTCTTC.

The genes are TRBV29-1 and TRBJ2-7; D gene ambiguous. CDR1 and CDR2 (germline): SQVTM, ANQGSEA. Trimming pared 5 bases from V and 4 bases from J, leaving 9 bases between. This CDR3 comprises 11 residues. The CDR3 DNA reads TGCAGCGTTCTCCGCCAATACGAGCAGTACTTC. Residues: CSVLRQYEQYF.

This clonotype was recorded a few times. The rearrangement links TRBV10-2 to TRBJ1-1; perhaps TRBD1 as D (5 bases). The V end was cut by 2 bases, the J end by 11 bases, with 12 bases between. CDR3 length equals 12 residues. Germline V gives CDR1 WSHSY, CDR2 SAAADI. The CDR3 DNA sequence: TGCGCCAGCAGTGAGAACAGGCTGAAGGCTTTCTTT. Translating gives CASSENRLKAFF.

About this clonotype itself: A read error may explain this, as a much larger clone is one base away. The V gene is TRBV7-6, the J gene TRBJ1-5; D unclear. The CDR3 extends over 13 amino acids. Trimming took off 5 bases at V and 7 bases at J, with 12 bases between the two ends. Germline CDR1 and CDR2: SGHVS and FNYEAQ. CDR3 in amino acids: CASSPYLGQPQHF. In DNA form, the CDR3 reads TGTGCCAGCAGCCCTTATTTGGGCCAGCCCCAGCATTTT. Drawing the rest from reference TRBV7-6 and TRBJ1-5, the complete variable domain is GAGVSQSPRYKVTKRGQDVALRCDPISGHVSLYWYRQALGQGPEFLTYFNYEAQQDKSGLPNDRFSAERPEGSISTLTIQRTEQRDSAMYRCASSPYLGQPQHFGDGTRLSIL.

A few counts support this clonotype. This may be a read error: a much more frequent sequence differs by one nucleotide. The chain recombines TRBV20-1 with TRBJ1-2; D unclear. From germline, CDR1 is DFQATT and CDR2 SNEGSKA (reference sequence). The length of the CDR3 is 10 residues. CDR3 in DNA: TGCGGTGCTAGTTGGGGTGGCTACACCTTC. Its protein product is CGASWGGYTF.

By proportion, this clonotype is medium-sized. J is TRBJ2-3 and V is TRBV27, with 7 bases matching TRBD2. Germline V gene data show CDR1 as MNHEY and CDR2 as SMNVEV (reference sequence). The CDR3 is 14 amino acids. With 6 bases clipped from V and 0 bases from J, the junction kept 3 bases outside the gene matches. CDR3 region: CASRSGISTDTQYF. CDR3 nucleotides: TGTGCCAGCAGGAGCGGGATAAGCACAGATACGCAGTATTTT.